Below, one T cell receptor (beta chain) is given with its context. Its specificity is not known. CDR1 is LGHNA and CDR2 is YSLEER in the germline V gene. The J segment lost 5 bases and the V segment lost 0 bases, leaving 10 bases of the junction unmatched. This CDR3 has 17 residues. The data stem from a study of OX40 agonist ivuxolimab in advanced cancers. For the study at large: Hepatocellular carcinoma, melanoma, renal cell or head and neck cancer affected the dose-escalation patients. Checkpoint inhibitors had been given previously to about 38% of patients.

This table comes from immunoSEQ multiplex PCR, and its TCRdb copy is limited to in-frame clones, with some not included. The table shows about 48,000 clones, with just over 85% occurring only once. Study-wide results and caveats: The CD4+ and CD8+ T cells in the blood had expanded clonally by week 6 at 0.1 to 3.0 mg/kg.

This clonotype originated in an adult with an advanced solid tumor such as melanoma, head and neck, liver or kidney cancer. Sequenced here: CD4+ or CD8+ T cells sorted from blood, sampled in a trial of the OX40 agonist ivuxolimab. This chain uses TRBV4-3 with TRBJ2-7, with 10 bases aligning to TRBD2. This CDR3 is CASSQDLVSGGTHEQYF. The CDR3 coding sequence is TGCGCCAGCAGCCAAGATTTGGTTAGCGGGGGGACCCACGAGCAGTACTTC.